Following are 29 T cell receptor beta chains from one sample sequenced in a study of T cell repertoires in cytomegalovirus infection. Each CDR3 protein is one row after TCRdb ran MiXCR on the reads. The sample contains approximately 180,000 distinct CDR3 sequences, about a tenth of which appear only once. Source material: PBMCs. The receptor source for this set is a human donor in good health (CMV status not recorded). Some clones in this sample may be carry-over from other donors' samples.

V usage is TRBV5-1 and J usage is TRBJ2-7, with D perhaps TRBD1 or TRBD2 (5 bases each). V was pared by 5 bases and J by 0 bases, with 9 bases between. This CDR3 region has 13 residues. Germline CDR1 reads SGHRS; CDR2 reads YFSETQ. The CDR3 is CASRGDVSYEQYF. The CDR3 nucleotides are TGCGCCAGCAGGGGGGACGTCTCCTACGAGCAGTACTTC.

This clonotype has only a few counts. The chain joins TRBV28 to TRBJ2-7; 8 nucleotides match TRBD2. Germline CDR1 reads MDHEN; CDR2 reads SYDVKM. The CDR3 contains 14 residues. V shed 5 bases, J shed 1 base, and the junction held 4 bases outside the gene matches. The CDR3 is CASSAPGGSYEQYF. CDR3 DNA: TGTGCCAGCAGTGCACCGGGGGGGTCCTACGAGCAGTACTTC. Filled out from reference TRBV28 and TRBJ2-7, the complete variable domain reads DVKVTQSSRYLVKRTGEKVFLECVQDMDHENMFWYRQDPGLGLRLIYFSYDVKMKEKGDIPEGYSVSREKKERFSLILESASTNQTSMYLCASSAPGGSYEQYFGPGTRLTVT.

Many counts were recorded for this clonotype. This chain uses TRBV28 with TRBJ1-1, with D perhaps TRBD1 (5 bases). The CDR3 contains 16 residues. CDR1 is MDHEN and CDR2 is SYDVKM in the germline V gene. V was trimmed by 4 bases and J by 1 base, leaving 16 bases between them. The CDR3 protein is CASSSATGSRNTEAFF. The CDR3 DNA follows: TGTGCCAGCAGTTCCGCTACAGGTTCTCGGAACACTGAAGCTTTCTTT.

The V call is TRBV28, the J call TRBJ1-1; TRBD1 is a possible D gene (5 bases). The V end lost 7 bases, the J end lost 0 bases, and 12 bases lay between the germline ends. Germline V CDR1 and CDR2: MDHEN, SYDVKM. The CDR3 has 14 residues. The CDR3 DNA reads TGTGCCAGCACTAGGGACTCCATGAACACTGAAGCTTTCTTT. It codes for CASTRDSMNTEAFF.

Points on this clonotype: Possible read error: a much larger clone is one base away. The V and J genes are TRBV6-2 or TRBV6-3 and TRBJ1-5, with D hard to call. CDR1 is MNHEY, CDR2 SVGEGT, per germline. This CDR3 region has 15 residues. CDR3: CARSYRASSNQPQHF. CDR3 in DNA: TGTGCCCGCAGTTACCGAGCGAGCAGCAATCAGCCCCAGCATTTT.

This clonotype was detected only a few times. The chain recombines TRBV13 with TRBJ1-2, with a tentative D call TRBD1 (6 bases). Trimming pared 1 base from V and 6 bases from J, leaving 21 bases between. CDR1 is PRHDT and CDR2 is FYEKMQ in the germline V gene (reference sequence). The CDR3 consists of 17 residues. CDR3 nucleotides: TGTGCCAGCAGCTTAGCGGGGGGGGGCGAGGAAAAGGATGGCTACACCTTC. It specifies CASSLAGGGEEKDGYTF.

This chain connects TRBV29-1 to TRBJ2-1; D is unresolved. Deletions cut 5 bases from V and 2 bases from J, with 7 bases between. The germline V gene has CDR1 SQVTM and CDR2 ANQGSEA. The CDR3 length is 12 residues. In DNA, the CDR3 is TGCAGCGTTCGAACTGCCTACAATGAGCAGTTCTTC. This encodes CSVRTAYNEQFF.

This clonotype was found many times. This sequence joins TRBV6-1 and TRBJ1-5; D gene uncertain. Germline V gives CDR1 MNHNS, CDR2 SASEGT. The CDR3 is 15 amino acids. V gave up 7 bases and J gave up 4 bases, with 17 bases separating them. Here the CDR3 DNA reads TGTGCCAGCATTACCAATGGGCTGGGGAATCAGCCCCAGCATTTT. Its protein product is CASITNGLGNQPQHF.

This clonotype came up many times. The chain recombines TRBV5-5 with TRBJ2-2; 7 bases map to TRBD1. The CDR3 length is 16 residues. CDR1 and CDR2 from the germline V gene are SGHKS and YYEKEE (reference sequence). V lost 4 bases to trimming and J lost 3 bases; unmatched junction nucleotides: 9. This chain's CDR3 is CASSTLQGSYTGELFF. The CDR3 DNA sequence: TGTGCCAGCAGCACGCTACAGGGGTCGTACACCGGGGAGCTGTTTTTT.

This clonotype was seen a handful of times. This chain uses TRBV14 with TRBJ1-6; unclear D gene. CDR1 and CDR2 (germline): SGHDN, FVKESK. With 1 base removed from V and 4 bases from J, the gap between germline ends came to 5 bases. The CDR3 is 14 amino acids. Here the CDR3 DNA reads TGTGCCAGCAGCCAAGGGGTTTATAATTCACCCCTCCACTTT. Its translation: CASSQGVYNSPLHF.

This chain links TRBV12-3 or TRBV12-4 with TRBJ2-1; 14 nucleotides align to TRBD2. Unmatched junction bases numbered 11, after V lost 3 bases and J lost 1 base. This CDR3 has 20 residues. CDR3 region: CASSFEHPGTSGSSYNEQFF. The CDR3 region has the DNA TGTGCCAGCAGTTTCGAACATCCCGGGACTAGCGGGAGTTCCTACAATGAGCAGTTCTTC.

This rearrangement joins TRBV10-3 to TRBJ1-2, with TRBD1 matching 7 bases. V was clipped by 0 bases and J by 8 bases; unmatched bases: 9. The CDR3 runs 15 residues. Germline assignment: CDR1 ENHRY and CDR2 SYGVKD. The CDR3 loop reads CAISESDSGTVGYTF. DNA of the CDR3: TGTGCCATCAGTGAGTCCGATTCCGGGACAGTGGGCTACACCTTC.

This clonotype was picked up many times. The V call is TRBV28, the J call TRBJ1-4; 9 nucleotides match TRBD1. The V and J ends lost 4 bases and 7 bases, in that order; junction bases with no gene match: 16. The CDR3 loop spans 18 amino acids. Germline CDR1 MDHEN, CDR2 SYDVKM. CDR3: CASSCPFRGTGIFEKLFF. The CDR3 DNA reads as TGTGCCAGCAGTTGCCCCTTTCGGGGGACAGGGATATTTGAAAAACTGTTTTTT.

This clonotype came up many times. V and J are TRBV20-1 and TRBJ2-2, with a weak D call TRBD1 (6 bases). CDR1 is DFQATT, CDR2 SNEGSKA, per germline (reference sequence). CDR3 length equals 13 residues. V was cut by 4 bases and J by 3 bases, with 9 bases left in between. The CDR3 DNA is TGCAGTGCTACAGGGGTGGACACCGGGGAGCTGTTTTTT. This sequence encodes CSATGVDTGELFF.

Ten or more counts support this clonotype. The gene calls are TRBV7-2 and TRBJ1-2; D gene uncertain. This CDR3 spans 14 amino acids. Germline-derived CDR1 and CDR2 are SGHTA and FQGNSA. Deletions cut 4 bases from V and 4 bases from J, with 13 bases between. This CDR3 is CASSSGPTIYGYTF. The CDR3 DNA reads TGTGCCAGCAGCTCCGGACCAACTATCTATGGCTACACCTTC.

The V call is TRBV23-1, the J call TRBJ2-7, with TRBD2 identical over 11 bases. TRBV23-1 is an ORF for which the function is uncertain. Unmatched junction bases numbered 15, after V lost 6 bases and J lost 2 bases. This CDR3 has 18 residues. DNA for the CDR3: TGCGCCAGCAGCCAAAAGAGGCTAGCGGGAGGTGGGCCCTACGAGCAGTACTTC. As protein: CASSQKRLAGGGPYEQYF.

This clonotype was counted at least ten times. The genes are TRBV24-1 and TRBJ2-1; a possible D gene is TRBD2 (6 bases). V gave up 4 bases and J gave up 6 bases, with 15 bases separating them. In germline, CDR1 is KGHDR, CDR2 SFDVKD. The CDR3 is 15 residues long. The chain's CDR3 is CATSDTGLLGNEQFF. CDR3 DNA sequence: TGTGCCACCAGTGACACGGGACTCCTCGGCAATGAGCAGTTCTTC.

This clonotype was seen repeatedly, ten times or more. The V call is TRBV28, the J call TRBJ1-2, with D possibly TRBD1 on 5 matching bases. Trimming pared 6 bases from V and 6 bases from J, leaving 26 bases between. The CDR3 totals 17 residues. Germline assignment: CDR1 MDHEN and CDR2 SYDVKM. The DNA for the CDR3 is TGTGCCAGCAGCCGACCCGGGGGGGGACGATCGCCCCATGGCTACACCTTC. It translates to CASSRPGGGRSPHGYTF.

In its sample, this clonotype was seen a few times. This rearrangement joins TRBV20-1 to TRBJ1-1; possibly TRBD1 for D (5 bases). The CDR3 consists of 15 residues. From germline, CDR1 is DFQATT and CDR2 SNEGSKA (reference sequence). Deletions cut 6 bases from V and 3 bases from J, with 20 bases between. CDR3 sequence: CSAIHQERGDTEAFF. Here the CDR3 DNA reads TGCAGTGCGATCCACCAGGAACGGGGCGACACTGAAGCTTTCTTT.

The V and J genes are TRBV15 and TRBJ1-5, with D hard to call. Trimming removed 5 bases at V and 3 bases at J, with 14 bases between. This CDR3 has 15 residues. Germline V gene lookup returns CDR1 LNHNV and CDR2 YYDKDF (reference sequence). CDR3 in DNA: TGTGCCACCAGCCCAGAGGACCCCAACAATCAGCCCCAGCATTTT. Translated: CATSPEDPNNQPQHF.

The sample holds many counts of this clonotype. The chain has TRBV7-9 and TRBJ1-1; possible D gene TRBD1, 5 bases. The CDR3 runs to 14 residues. Germline CDR1 SEHNR, CDR2 FQNEAQ (reference sequence). Trimming shortened V by 1 base and J by 3 bases, and 9 bases separated the two germline ends. This CDR3 is CASSLDWGYTEAFF. The CDR3 nucleotides read TGTGCCAGCAGCTTAGATTGGGGGTACACTGAAGCTTTCTTT. Filled out from reference TRBV7-9 and TRBJ1-1, the complete variable domain reads DTGVSQNPRHKITKRGQNVTFRCDPISEHNRLYWYRQTLGQGPEFLTYFQNEAQLEKSRLLSDRFSAERPKGSFSTLEIQRTEQGDSAMYLCASSLDWGYTEAFFGQGTRLTVV.

This clonotype was counted a few times. This chain connects TRBV20-1 to TRBJ1-1; D is ambiguous. Trimming took off 6 bases at V and 0 bases at J, with 8 bases between the two ends. Per germline, CDR1 DFQATT and CDR2 SNEGSKA (reference sequence). The length of the CDR3 is 12 residues. The CDR3 loop reads CSACKLNTEAFF. The CDR3 DNA sequence: TGCAGTGCGTGTAAGCTGAACACTGAAGCTTTCTTT.

This clonotype has at least ten counts. The chain recombines TRBV7-8 with TRBJ1-5; D is ambiguous. Deletions cut 5 bases from V and 5 bases from J, with 19 bases between. Germline CDR1 and CDR2: SGHVS and FQNEAQ. This CDR3 spans 16 amino acids. CDR3 DNA: TGTGCCAGCAGCCTCTGGATAGGGAGGATCGATCAGCCCCAGCATTTT. This translates into CASSLWIGRIDQPQHF.

This clonotype was recorded a few times. The gene calls are TRBV15 and TRBJ1-5, with 8 bases identical to TRBD1. J gave up 3 bases and V 0 bases, and 7 bases lay outside the gene matches. Germline V gives CDR1 LNHNV, CDR2 YYDKDF (reference sequence). This CDR3 has 17 amino acids. CDR3 residues: CATSRDVAGGHNQPQHF. CDR3 sequence (DNA): TGTGCCACCAGCAGAGATGTGGCAGGGGGCCACAATCAGCCCCAGCATTTT.

CDR3 bases: TGTGCCAGCAGTTCGAAAATCTCTGGAAACACCATATATTTT. Translating gives CASSSKISGNTIYF. This sequence joins TRBV6-2 or TRBV6-3 and TRBJ1-3, with D uncertain. The germline CDR1 and CDR2 sequences are MNHEY and SVGEGT. The V and J ends lost 4 bases and 0 bases respectively, with 7 bases between them. The CDR3 covers 14 residues.

The chain links TRBV25-1 to TRBJ1-4; D possibly corresponds to TRBD1 (5 bases). The CDR3 extends over 16 amino acids. Trimming removed 9 bases at V and 3 bases at J, with 20 bases between. The germline V gene has CDR1 MGHDK and CDR2 SYGVNS. CDR3 in DNA: TGTGCCAGGGGCTCAGGGCGGACACCGCCTAATGAAAAACTGTTTTTT. Translation gives CARGSGRTPPNEKLFF.

The chain recombines TRBV30 with TRBJ1-4, with D possibly TRBD1 on 5 matching bases. CDR3 length: 17 residues. The germline gives CDR1 GTSNPN, CDR2 SVGIG (reference sequence). Trimming removed 2 bases at V and 7 bases at J, with 23 bases between. In nucleotides, the CDR3 is TGTGCCTGGAGTCCACCGGGCCGGACGGGGGAAGGTGAAAAACTGTTTTTT. Translating it yields CAWSPPGRTGEGEKLFF.

This clonotype was counted at least ten times. The V gene is TRBV6-6, the J gene TRBJ1-4, with no clear D. The CDR3 is 14 amino acids. In germline, CDR1 is MNHNY, CDR2 SVGAGI (reference sequence). Trimming left V 4 bases short and J 8 bases short, with 14 bases between. CDR3 region: CASSFVQVGEKLFF. The DNA of the CDR3 is TGTGCCAGCAGTTTCGTTCAGGTTGGGGAAAAACTGTTTTTT.

This chain uses TRBV5-4 with TRBJ2-7, with 7 nucleotides matching TRBD2. V gave up 0 bases and J gave up 2 bases; unmatched junction bases: 5. Germline assignment: CDR1 SGHNT and CDR2 YYREEE (reference sequence). The CDR3 is 15 amino acids. The CDR3 DNA sequence: TGTGCCAGCAGCTTGGCGGCTAGCGGACCCTACGAGCAGTACTTC. It is translated as CASSLAASGPYEQYF.